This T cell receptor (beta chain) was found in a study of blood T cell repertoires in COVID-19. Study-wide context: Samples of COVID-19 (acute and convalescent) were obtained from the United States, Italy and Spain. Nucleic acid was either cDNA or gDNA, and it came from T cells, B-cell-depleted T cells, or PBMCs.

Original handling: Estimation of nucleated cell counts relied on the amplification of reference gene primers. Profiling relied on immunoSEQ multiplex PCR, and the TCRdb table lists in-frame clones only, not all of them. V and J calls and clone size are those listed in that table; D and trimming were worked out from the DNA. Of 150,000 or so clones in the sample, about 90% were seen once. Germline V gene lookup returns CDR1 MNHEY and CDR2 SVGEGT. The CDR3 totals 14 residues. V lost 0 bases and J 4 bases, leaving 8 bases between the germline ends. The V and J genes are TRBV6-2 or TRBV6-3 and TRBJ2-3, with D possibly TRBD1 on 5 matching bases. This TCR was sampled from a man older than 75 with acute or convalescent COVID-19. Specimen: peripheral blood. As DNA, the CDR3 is TGTGCCAGCAGTTACTCGACAGTCGCAGATACGCAGTATTTT. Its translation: CASSYSTVADTQYF.